These 5 T cell receptor beta chains share one sample of origin, sequenced in a study of blood T cell repertoires in COVID-19. Assay used: immunoSEQ multiplex PCR; TCRdb lists only in-frame clones, some missing. The table lists under 500,000 clones, around nine tenths of them singletons, with approximately 2% in the top ten. Material for sequencing was PBMCs or T cells enriched from blood (not recorded which). The receptors were gathered from a woman under 30 with acute COVID-19.

The CDR3 here is CASSLLAGSFYEQYF. The CDR3 DNA reads as TGTGCCAGCAGCTTGTTAGCGGGATCATTCTACGAGCAGTACTTC. The J gene is TRBJ2-7, the V gene TRBV7-6, with 8 bases fitting TRBD2. The junction had 7 bases not matched to a gene; V was cut back by 3 bases and J by 3 bases. This CDR3 contains 15 residues. Germline values: CDR1 SGHVS, CDR2 FNYEAQ.

This clone was seen only once. The chain combines TRBV19 with TRBJ2-7; TRBD2 matches 9 bases. J lost 3 bases, V lost 3 bases, and 6 bases had no gene match. CDR3 length equals 15 residues. CDR1 and CDR2 (germline): LNHDA, SQIVND (reference sequence). CDR3 amino acids: CASSINSGRFYEQYF. The CDR3 DNA reads as TGTGCCAGTAGTATTAATAGCGGGAGATTCTACGAGCAGTACTTC.

This clone appeared once. The chain employs TRBV6-5 and TRBJ2-2; 8 bases match TRBD2. The CDR3 loop spans 14 amino acids. Germline V gene sequence: CDR1 MNHEY, CDR2 SVGAGI. The J segment lost 5 bases and the V segment lost 9 bases, leaving 8 bases of the junction unmatched. CDR3 loop: CASYIAGTTGELFF. CDR3 bases: TGTGCCAGTTACATAGCGGGGACAACCGGGGAGCTGTTTTTT.

V and J are TRBV25-1 and TRBJ2-7; 7 positions agree with TRBD1. The CDR3 length is 14 residues. With V trimmed by 8 bases and J by 3 bases, 10 bases remained unmatched. Germline V gene lookup returns CDR1 MGHDK and CDR2 SYGVNS. CDR3 sequence: CASADLRQGYEQYF. The CDR3 DNA reads TGTGCCAGCGCCGACCTCCGACAGGGCTACGAGCAGTACTTC.

This rearrangement joins TRBV7-8 to TRBJ1-1, with D uncertain. V was cut by 8 bases and J by 1 base, with 14 bases left in between. CDR3 length: 14 amino acids. Germline CDR1 SGHVS, CDR2 FQNEAQ. CDR3 DNA: TGTGCCAGCTACCCAGTGACTTGGAACACTGAAGCTTTCTTT. Protein sequence: CASYPVTWNTEAFF.